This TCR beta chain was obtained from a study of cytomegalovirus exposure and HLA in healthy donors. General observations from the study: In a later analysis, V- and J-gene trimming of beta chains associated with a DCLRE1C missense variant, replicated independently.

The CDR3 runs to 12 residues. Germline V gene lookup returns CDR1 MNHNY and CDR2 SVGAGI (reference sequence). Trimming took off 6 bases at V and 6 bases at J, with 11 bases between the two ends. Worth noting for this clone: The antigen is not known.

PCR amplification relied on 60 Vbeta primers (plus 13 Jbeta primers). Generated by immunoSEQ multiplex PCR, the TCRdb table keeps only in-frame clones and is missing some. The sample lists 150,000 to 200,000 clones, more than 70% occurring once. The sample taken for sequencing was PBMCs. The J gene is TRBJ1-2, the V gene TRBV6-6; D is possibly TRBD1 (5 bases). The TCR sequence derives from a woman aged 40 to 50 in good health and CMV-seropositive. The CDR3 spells CASSLGVDGYTF. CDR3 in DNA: TGTGCCAGCAGCCTAGGGGTGGATGGCTACACCTTC.